A single TCR beta chain is shown here with its context. Its antigen is unidentified. This sample was taken from a study of graft-versus-host responses after intestinal transplantation. At the level of the study: Transplants given to recipients were multivisceral, liver-intestinal, or isolated intestinal. Among the recipients, all got anti-thymocyte globulin induction and then tacrolimus and steroids for roughly three years. Findings and caveats of the study: Patients with graft-donor T cell macrochimerism had high graft-versus-host to host-versus-graft clonal ratios in allografts. Recipient marrow harbored GvH clones, some of which surfaced first in ileum or blood.

Germline CDR1 reads LNHDA; CDR2 reads SQIVND (reference sequence). The CDR3 runs to 13 residues. V dropped 3 bases and J dropped 8 bases, with 13 bases sitting between them. The protocol was immunoSEQ multiplex PCR, while the TCRdb copy is restricted to in-frame clones and leaves out a portion. The sample lists approximately 100,000 clones, more than 75% seen once, with 0.7% to 0.9% in the top ten. This receptor was obtained from a human donor who received an intestinal transplant. This rearrangement joins TRBV19 to TRBJ1-1, with a weak D call TRBD1 (5 bases). Sequenced here: unstimulated CD4+ T cells sorted from spleen or lymph node cells, sampled before intestinal transplant. The CDR3 sequence: CASSIPPGAEAFF. Here the CDR3 DNA reads TGTGCCAGTAGTATCCCCCCCGGGGCAGAAGCTTTCTTT.